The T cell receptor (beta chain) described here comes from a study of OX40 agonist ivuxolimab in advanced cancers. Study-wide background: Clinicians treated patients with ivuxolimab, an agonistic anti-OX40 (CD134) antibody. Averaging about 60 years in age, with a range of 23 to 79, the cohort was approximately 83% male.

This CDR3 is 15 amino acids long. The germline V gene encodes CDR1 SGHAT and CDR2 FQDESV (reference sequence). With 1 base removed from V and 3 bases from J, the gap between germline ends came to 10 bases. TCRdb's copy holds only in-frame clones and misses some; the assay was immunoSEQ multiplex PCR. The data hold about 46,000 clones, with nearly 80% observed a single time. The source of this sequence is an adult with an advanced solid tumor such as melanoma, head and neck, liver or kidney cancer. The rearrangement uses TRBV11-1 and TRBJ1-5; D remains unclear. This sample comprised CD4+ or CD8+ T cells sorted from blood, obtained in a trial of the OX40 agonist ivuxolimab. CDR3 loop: CASSLDSGYNQPQHF. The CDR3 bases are TGTGCCAGCAGCTTAGATTCGGGTTACAATCAGCCCCAGCATTTT.